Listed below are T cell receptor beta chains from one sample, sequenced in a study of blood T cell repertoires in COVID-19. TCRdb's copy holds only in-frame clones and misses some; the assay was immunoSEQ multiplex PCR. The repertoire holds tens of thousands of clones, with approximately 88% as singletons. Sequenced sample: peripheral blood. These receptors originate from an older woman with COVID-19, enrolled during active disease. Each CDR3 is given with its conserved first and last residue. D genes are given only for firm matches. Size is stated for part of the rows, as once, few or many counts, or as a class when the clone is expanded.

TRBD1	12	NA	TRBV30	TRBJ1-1	TGTGCCGGACAGGGGGGGAACACTGAAGCTTTCTTT	CAGQGGNTEAFF
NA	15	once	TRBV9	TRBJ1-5	TGTGCCAGCAGCTCCCGGGGGTTAGCCAATCAGCCCCAGCATTTT	CASSSRGLANQPQHF
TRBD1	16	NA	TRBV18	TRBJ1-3	TGTGCCAGCTCGCCTAACATGGGACAGCGCGGAAACACCATATATTTT	CASSPNMGQRGNTIYF
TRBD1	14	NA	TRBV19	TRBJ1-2	TGTGCCAGTAGTTCCTGGACAGGGCGAGAGGGCTACACCTTC	CASSSWTGREGYTF
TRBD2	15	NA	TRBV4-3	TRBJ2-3	TGCGCCAGCAGCCAAGGGTGGGGGGGAACAGATACGCAGTATTTT	CASSQGWGGTDTQYF
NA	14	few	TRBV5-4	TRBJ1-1	TGTGCCAGCAGCGCGGGGAGGGCAATGACTGAAGCTTTCTTT	CASSAGRAMTEAFF
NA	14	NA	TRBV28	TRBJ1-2	TGTGCCAGCACCGAGGGAGGGGCGGGCTATGGCTACACCTTC	CASTEGGAGYGYTF
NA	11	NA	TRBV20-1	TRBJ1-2	TGCAGTGCCGGAGGGGAGGGGGGCTACACCTTC	CSAGGEGGYTF
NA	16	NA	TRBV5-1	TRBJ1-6	TGCGCCAGCAGCTTGTCGCGGAACTCCTATAATTCACCCCTCCACTTT	CASSLSRNSYNSPLHF
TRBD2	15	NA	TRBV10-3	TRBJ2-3	TGTGCCATCAGACTAGCGGGGCCTAGCACAGATACGCAGTATTTT	CAIRLAGPSTDTQYF
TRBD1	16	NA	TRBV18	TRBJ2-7	TGTGCCAGCTCACCAATATTCGACAGGGCTGGGGGCGAGCAGTACTTC	CASSPIFDRAGGEQYF
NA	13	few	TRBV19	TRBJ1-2	TGTGCATCTACGGGGACAACACCCTCCTTCTACACCTTC	CASTGTTPSFYTF
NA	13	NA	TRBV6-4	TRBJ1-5	TGTGCCAGCAGTGAAGAGGGAAATCAGCCCCAGCATTTT	CASSEEGNQPQHF
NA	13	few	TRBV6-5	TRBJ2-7	TGTGCCAGCAGCTGGGACTCCCTTCGCGAGCAGTACTTC	CASSWDSLREQYF
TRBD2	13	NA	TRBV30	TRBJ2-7	TGTGCCCTGAGCGGGAGTGGGGCTTACGAGCAGTACTTC	CALSGSGAYEQYF
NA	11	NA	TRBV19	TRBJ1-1	TGTGCCACCCAGAGGCTCACTGAAGCTTTCTTT	CATQRLTEAFF
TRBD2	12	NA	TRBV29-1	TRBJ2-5	TGCAGCGTGGATACTAGCGGAGAGACCCAGTACTTC	CSVDTSGETQYF
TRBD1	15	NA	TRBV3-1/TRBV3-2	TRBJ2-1	TGTGCCAGCAGCCGCCCGGGACAGGGTCGGCATGAGCAGTTCTTC	CASSRPGQGRHEQFF
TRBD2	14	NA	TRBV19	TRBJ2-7	TGTGCCAGTAGTATAGGAGGACTAGAGTACGAGCAGTACTTC	CASSIGGLEYEQYF
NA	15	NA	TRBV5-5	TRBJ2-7	TGTGCCAGCAGCACCTTGGGCGGGGTCTCCTACGAGCAGTACTTC	CASSTLGGVSYEQYF
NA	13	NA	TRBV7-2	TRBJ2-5	TGTGCCAGCAGCTCAGCAGCCCAAGAGACCCAGTACTTC	CASSSAAQETQYF
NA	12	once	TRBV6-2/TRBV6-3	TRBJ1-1	TGTGCCAGCAGTTACGTGGGGCACGAAGCTTTCTTT	CASSYVGHEAFF
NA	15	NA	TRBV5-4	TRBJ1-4	TGTGCCAGCAGCTTGGGAGACACCACTAATGAAAAACTGTTTTTT	CASSLGDTTNEKLFF
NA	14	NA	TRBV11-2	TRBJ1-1	TGTGCCAGCAGCCTCCGACAGGAGAACACTGAAGCTTTCTTT	CASSLRQENTEAFF
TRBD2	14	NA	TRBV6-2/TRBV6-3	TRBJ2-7	TGTGCCAGCAGTTTCAGCGGGAGGAGGCACGAGCAGTACTTC	CASSFSGRRHEQYF
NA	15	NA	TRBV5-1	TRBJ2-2	TGCGCCAGCAGCTTAAGCCCGTCGATAACCGGGGAGCTGTTTTTT	CASSLSPSITGELFF
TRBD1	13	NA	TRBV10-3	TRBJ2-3	TGTGCCATCAGGAGGACAGGGGAAGATACGCAGTATTTT	CAIRRTGEDTQYF
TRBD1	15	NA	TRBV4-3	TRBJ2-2	TGCGCCAGCAGGGGGACAGGAGAAAACACCGGGGAGCTGTTTTTT	CASRGTGENTGELFF
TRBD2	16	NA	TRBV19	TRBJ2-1	TGTGCCAGTAGTATTGACCCGGGAGGGCGCTACAATGAGCAGTTCTTC	CASSIDPGGRYNEQFF
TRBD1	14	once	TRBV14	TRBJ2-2	TGTGCCAGCAGCCAGGTGACAGGGCTCGGGGAGCTGTTTTTT	CASSQVTGLGELFF